A single sample is the source of the 20 T cell receptor beta chains below, sequenced in a study of shared clonotypes between healthy human individuals (dated by TCRdb to the early 2020s). Library prep was done by the immunoSEQ multiplex PCR assay. Held by TCRdb, this immuneACCESS table contains in-frame sequences only and omits some clones. Under half of the omission traces to an unresolved V gene where checked; the cause of the rest is unknown. Present in this sample are about a million clones, approximately 75% of which were seen just once. The ten largest clones take up almost 0.9% of the sample. Sequencing was done on a sample of memory CD4+ T cells from PBMCs. The sample's cell subset or site label is to be understood as: CD45RA-negative fraction. Every receptor here comes from a man between 18 and 35 years old in good health. Some clones in this sample may be carry-over from other donors' samples.

The chain's CDR3 is CASSRNRASGELFF. The CDR3 DNA is TGTGCCAGCAGCAGAAACAGGGCCTCCGGGGAGCTGTTTTTT. V gene TRBV5-6 combines with J gene TRBJ2-2; D possibly corresponds to TRBD1 (6 bases). The CDR3 is 14 amino acids. V was pared by 4 bases and J by 6 bases, with 13 bases between. Germline lookup yields CDR1 SGHDT and CDR2 YYEEEE.

The rearrangement joins TRBV6-1 to TRBJ2-7; 15 nucleotides agree with TRBD2. Losses at the gene ends were 4 bases for V and 1 base for J; bases not matched to a gene: 8. This CDR3 has 18 residues. The germline V gene encodes CDR1 MNHNS and CDR2 SASEGT. CDR3 nucleotides: TGTGCCAGCAGTGGTCGGACTAGCGGGAGGGCCGGATCCTACGAGCAGTACTTC. It yields the protein CASSGRTSGRAGSYEQYF.

The chain carries TRBV5-4 and TRBJ1-2, with TRBD1 identical over 7 bases. Germline CDR1 and CDR2: SGHNT and YYREEE (reference sequence). Losses at the gene ends were 4 bases for V and 10 bases for J; bases not matched to a gene: 13. This CDR3 region has 14 residues. DNA of the CDR3: TGTGCCAGCAGCCGAGTCGGAGGGGGCTTCGTCTACACCTTC. Its protein product is CASSRVGGGFVYTF.

The gene calls are TRBV7-8 and TRBJ2-2; either TRBD1 or TRBD2 may supply D (5 bases each). V lost 3 bases and J lost 7, with 21 bases in between. CDR3 length: 17 residues. The V gene's germline CDR1 is SGHVS and CDR2 FQNEAQ. The CDR3 loop is CASSLSLGRGYGGELFF. The CDR3, as DNA: TGTGCCAGCAGCTTGAGTCTGGGTCGGGGCTATGGCGGGGAGCTGTTTTTT.

This sequence joins TRBV11-2 and TRBJ1-3, with D possibly TRBD1 on 6 matching bases. The CDR3 length is 12 residues. V shed 4 bases and J shed 7 bases, with 8 bases lying between them. In germline, CDR1 is SGHAT, CDR2 FQNNGV. CDR3 sequence: CASSYQGNTIYF. DNA of the CDR3: TGTGCCAGCAGCTATCAGGGGAACACCATATATTTT.

J is TRBJ1-2 and V is TRBV19; D unclear. From germline, CDR1 is LNHDA and CDR2 SQIVND (reference sequence). The CDR3 has 16 amino acids. Trimming cost V 9 bases and J 6 bases, with 26 bases left between them. The CDR3 nucleotides are TGTGCCAGCCGGGGAGGGCCCTCCTCCGTTTTCGATGGCTACACCTTC. Encoded protein: CASRGGPSSVFDGYTF.

The chain is built from TRBV7-2 and TRBJ1-2; perhaps TRBD1 as D (5 bases). The germline V gene has CDR1 SGHTA and CDR2 FQGNSA. The germline V and J ends were trimmed by 6 bases and 8 bases, with 16 bases remaining between them. CDR3 length: 13 residues. CDR3 DNA: TGTGCCAGCAGTCTAGACAGAAAGGGAGGCTACACCTTC. Protein product: CASSLDRKGGYTF.

The chain recombines TRBV27 with TRBJ2-7, with D perhaps matching TRBD1 (6 bases). Germline V gene data show CDR1 as MNHEY and CDR2 as SMNVEV (reference sequence). This CDR3 region has 14 residues. Between the trimmed V and J ends, which lost 7 bases and 4 bases, there was a span of 17 bases. CDR3 coding DNA: TGTGCCAGCAACACTAAGGGGGACGGGTACGAGCAGTACTTC. Translating gives CASNTKGDGYEQYF.

This chain joins TRBV7-2 and TRBJ1-1; D is possibly TRBD1 (5 bases). Germline CDR1 and CDR2: SGHTA and FQGNSA. The V and J ends lost 4 bases and 7 bases respectively, with 10 bases between them. The CDR3 is 12 amino acids. The CDR3 DNA is TGTGCCAGCAGCTCCGACAGACTTGAAGCTTTCTTT. This translates into CASSSDRLEAFF.

The CDR3 region has the DNA TGTGCCAGCAGCCAGGGACAATCCAATTCACCCCTCCACTTT. It yields the protein CASSQGQSNSPLHF. The gene calls are TRBV6-5 and TRBJ1-6; the D gene is possibly TRBD1 (6 bases). CDR1 is MNHEY, CDR2 SVGAGI, per germline. CDR3 length equals 14 residues. V was clipped by 6 bases and J by 7 bases, with 13 bases between them.

V usage is TRBV25-1 and J usage is TRBJ1-4; tentatively, D is TRBD1 (5 bases). This CDR3 has 15 amino acids. Per the germline V gene, CDR1 is MGHDK and CDR2 is SYGVNS. Trimming cost V 3 bases and J 2 bases, with 10 bases left between them. As DNA, the CDR3 is TGTGCCAGCAGTGACCCCGGGGGTACTAATGAAAAACTGTTTTTT. This translates into CASSDPGGTNEKLFF.

The chain employs TRBV5-1 and TRBJ2-7, with D possibly being TRBD2 (6 bases). V was pared by 3 bases and J by 2 bases, with 12 bases between. Per germline, CDR1 SGHRS and CDR2 YFSETQ. This CDR3 has 14 amino acids. CDR3 bases: TGCGCCAGCAGCTCGGAACCGGGAGCCTACGAGCAGTACTTC. This gives the protein CASSSEPGAYEQYF. Complete variable domain (other parts from reference TRBV5-1 and TRBJ2-7): KAGVTQTPRYLIKTRGQQVTLSCSPISGHRSVSWYQQTPGQGLQFLFEYFSETQRNKGNFPGRFSGRQFSNSRSEMNVSTLELGDSALYLCASSSEPGAYEQYFGPGTRLTVT.

This sequence joins TRBV4-1 and TRBJ1-3, with D hard to call. The ends were cut back, 1 base at V and 0 bases at J, with 7 bases in the middle. CDR3 length: 15 residues. Germline V lookup: CDR1 MGHRA, CDR2 YSYEKL. This CDR3 reads CASSQVSVSGNTIYF. CDR3 DNA sequence: TGCGCCAGCAGCCAAGTTTCCGTCTCTGGAAACACCATATATTTT.

Only a few counts were recorded for this clone. CDR3 sequence (DNA): TGTGCTAGTGGTTTGGACCTGGGGACCGGGGAGCTGTTTTTT. This gives the protein CASGLDLGTGELFF. The chain is built from TRBV12-5 and TRBJ2-2; no definite D call. The CDR3 consists of 14 residues. Germline lookup yields CDR1 LGHNT and CDR2 FRNRAP. Trimming took off 1 base at V and 5 bases at J, with 8 bases between the two ends.

This clone appeared a single time. This rearrangement joins TRBV5-1 to TRBJ2-7; TRBD1 agrees at 7 bases. The CDR3 sequence is 14 residues long. V lost 2 bases to trimming and J lost 0 bases; unmatched junction nucleotides: 2. Germline assignment: CDR1 SGHRS and CDR2 YFSETQ. The CDR3 is CASSFYRGSYEQYF. CDR3 coding DNA: TGCGCCAGCAGCTTCTACAGGGGCTCCTACGAGCAGTACTTC.

The V gene is TRBV7-6, the J gene TRBJ2-3, with 14 bases fitting TRBD2. Germline values: CDR1 SGHVS, CDR2 FNYEAQ. V shed 4 bases, J shed 5 bases, and the junction held 2 bases outside the gene matches. The CDR3 totals 15 residues. The CDR3 protein is CASSSGLAGGDTQYF. CDR3 in DNA: TGTGCCAGCAGCTCAGGACTAGCGGGAGGAGATACGCAGTATTTT.

The genes are TRBV5-1 and TRBJ2-2; no firm D call. CDR1 is SGHRS, CDR2 YFSETQ, per germline. This CDR3 has 15 amino acids. V lost 2 bases and J lost 5, with 13 bases in between. DNA of the CDR3: TGCGCCAGCAGCTTATACGATCAGGATACCGGGGAGCTGTTTTTT. This encodes CASSLYDQDTGELFF.

V usage is TRBV19 and J usage is TRBJ2-3; TRBD2 aligns across 12 bases. Trimming took 5 bases from V and 5 from J; bases not matched to a gene: 8. This CDR3 has 16 residues. Germline V gene lookup returns CDR1 LNHDA and CDR2 SQIVND (reference sequence). The CDR3 loop reads CASSPLAGGPLDTQYF. CDR3 nucleotide sequence: TGTGCCAGTAGTCCCCTAGCGGGAGGGCCTTTAGATACGCAGTATTTT.

The rearrangement joins TRBV2 to TRBJ1-1; no clear D gene. This CDR3 comprises 14 residues. The germline V gene has CDR1 SNHLY and CDR2 FYNNEI. Between the trimmed V and J ends, which lost 6 bases and 4 bases, there was a span of 15 bases. The CDR3 spells CASRESRMGTEAFF. CDR3 sequence (DNA): TGTGCCAGCAGAGAGAGCAGGATGGGCACTGAAGCTTTCTTT.

V usage is TRBV28 and J usage is TRBJ1-5; D gene unclear. Germline V gene sequence: CDR1 MDHEN, CDR2 SYDVKM. The V gene lost 1 base and the J gene lost 6 bases, with 4 bases spanning the gap. The CDR3 has 12 residues. Here the CDR3 DNA reads TGTGCCAGCAGTTTATTTGCTCAGCCCCAGCATTTT. Encoded protein: CASSLFAQPQHF.